This TCR beta chain was sequenced for a study of spatial heterogeneity in lung cancer. Study summary: The mean occurrence of each unique TCR and UMI combination in raw reads exceeded 9.5.

Overall study results and limits: TCRs found ubiquitously expanded in tumor appeared in blood more at resection than at follow-up.

TCR cDNA molecules each had a unique molecular identifier. MiXCR, run by TCRdb on the 5' RACE reads, gives a single entry per CDR3 protein. This table holds roughly 40,000 distinct CDR3 sequences, approximately 6.9% found once. This clonotype was recorded many times. Antigen specificity is unknown. The CDR3 contains 11 residues. Trimming pared 9 bases from V and 1 base from J, leaving 6 bases between. Germline CDR1 reads MDHEN; CDR2 reads SYDVKM. Time point reported: sample taken at primary tumor resection. No cell sorting; template was whole RNA from tumor, lung tissue or PBMC. There were some 76 donors, all of them untreated patients with early-stage non-small cell lung cancer.

The V and J genes are TRBV28 and TRBJ1-1; D gene uncertain. This clonotype was obtained from a female donor with early-stage non-small cell lung cancer. The material sequenced was PBMCs, taken at surgery. CDR3 coding DNA: TGTGCCAGTCGGTCGAACACTGAAGCTTTCTTT. It specifies CASRSNTEAFF. Full variable domain (outside the CDR3, taken from reference TRBV28 and TRBJ1-1): DVKVTQSSRYLVKRTGEKVFLECVQDMDHENMFWYRQDPGLGLRLIYFSYDVKMKEKGDIPEGYSVSREKKERFSLILESASTNQTSMYLCASRSNTEAFFGQGTRLTVV.